This is a list of T cell receptor beta chains from one sample in a study of OX40 agonist ivuxolimab in advanced cancers. Generated by immunoSEQ multiplex PCR, the TCRdb table keeps only in-frame clones and is missing some. Of more than 55,000 clones listed, approximately 81% were seen once; the top ten hold about 5%. Source: CD4+ or CD8+ T cells sorted from blood, taken in a trial of the OX40 agonist ivuxolimab. These receptors all come from an adult with an advanced solid tumor such as melanoma, head and neck, liver or kidney cancer. Both conserved end residues are part of each CDR3. D genes are given only for firm matches. Clone size is stated in some rows and not others, as once, few, many or a class when expanded.

clone_size,v_call,j_call,d_call,cdr3_nt,cdr3_aa
.,TRBV2,TRBJ2-1,TRBD1,TGTGCCAGCAAACAGGGGGCGGATGAGCAGTTCTTC,CASKQGADEQFF
.,TRBV6-6,TRBJ1-4,TRBD1,TGTGCCAGCAGTTACGACAGGGTGGGGGAAAAACTGTTTTTT,CASSYDRVGEKLFF
once,TRBV5-1,TRBJ2-7,TRBD1,TGCGCCAGCAGCTTGGATGGGCAGGGGGCCTACGAGCAGTACTTC,CASSLDGQGAYEQYF
few,TRBV6-1,TRBJ2-7,TRBD1,TGTGCCAGCAGTGTGGGGGGACAGGGCTACGAGCAGTACTTC,CASSVGGQGYEQYF
.,TRBV6-5,TRBJ1-6,.,TGTGCCAGCAGTTACGGACACGGAATTGATTCACCCCTCCACTTT,CASSYGHGIDSPLHF
.,TRBV7-9,TRBJ1-1,.,TGTGCCAGCAGCTTAGGCGGGGGGAACACTGAAGCTTTCTTT,CASSLGGGNTEAFF
.,TRBV6-5,TRBJ1-2,TRBD1,TGTGCCAGCAGTTTTGGAGGGGGCGCGGGCTATGGCTACACCTTC,CASSFGGGAGYGYTF
.,TRBV28,TRBJ2-1,TRBD1,TGTGCCAGCAGAACGGGACAGGGGGGGAATGAGCAGTTCTTC,CASRTGQGGNEQFF
.,TRBV7-9,TRBJ1-4,TRBD1,TGTGCCAGCAGCGACAGGGGAATAGGTGAAAAACTGTTTTTT,CASSDRGIGEKLFF
.,TRBV11-3,TRBJ2-3,.,TGTGCCAGCATCCTTAGTAGGGCGGCAGATACGCAGTATTTT,CASILSRAADTQYF
.,TRBV6-1,TRBJ1-2,TRBD1,TGTGCCAGCAGGTTGACAGGGACCTATGGCTACACCTTC,CASRLTGTYGYTF
.,TRBV4-2,TRBJ1-3,.,TGTGCCAGCAGCCAGTTGGAGGGTTCTGGAAACACCATATATTTT,CASSQLEGSGNTIYF
few,TRBV7-9,TRBJ1-3,.,TGTGCCAGCAGCCCCCGGGCAACTGGAAACACCATATATTTT,CASSPRATGNTIYF
.,TRBV11-2,TRBJ1-4,.,TGTGCCAGCAGCGCCCGGCCTGCAACTAATGAAAAACTGTTTTTT,CASSARPATNEKLFF
.,TRBV7-6,TRBJ2-5,.,TGTGCCAGCAGCCTAAGACTAGGGAATCGGGAGACCCAGTACTTC,CASSLRLGNRETQYF
.,TRBV30,TRBJ2-1,TRBD1,TGTGCCTGGAGGCGGACAGGGGTCAATGAGCAGTTCTTC,CAWRRTGVNEQFF
.,TRBV7-9,TRBJ1-3,.,TGTGCCAGCAGCCTCGACACGCCTGGAAACACCATATATTTT,CASSLDTPGNTIYF
few,TRBV19,TRBJ1-4,.,TGTGCCAGTAGTAACGGGCCAACTAATGAAAAACTGTTTTTT,CASSNGPTNEKLFF
.,TRBV5-5,TRBJ1-2,.,TGTGCCAGCAGCTTGGCAGGTCCTACTAACTATGGCTACACCTTC,CASSLAGPTNYGYTF
.,TRBV6-5,TRBJ1-2,TRBD1,TGTGCCAGCAGTTTGAGGACAGGGTCGGGAGGTTATGGCTACACCTTC,CASSLRTGSGGYGYTF
once,TRBV19,TRBJ2-7,.,TGTGCCAGTAGTTCAAATCGCCGGGGTACAGGGCAGTACTTC,CASSSNRRGTGQYF
.,TRBV7-6,TRBJ2-7,.,TGTGCCAGCAGCCAGACCAGGAGGGGATACGAGCAGTACTTC,CASSQTRRGYEQYF
few,TRBV6-1,TRBJ2-2,TRBD2,TGTGCCAGCAGCGGGGGGGACACCGGGGAGCTGTTTTTT,CASSGGDTGELFF
.,TRBV5-1,TRBJ2-1,TRBD2,TGCGCCAGCAGTCCTCTAACTAGCGGATTGAACAATGAGCAGTTCTTC,CASSPLTSGLNNEQFF
.,TRBV2,TRBJ1-3,.,TGTGCCAGCAGTGGGGCAGGGCTCCGGAACACCATATATTTT,CASSGAGLRNTIYF
.,TRBV5-1,TRBJ1-5,.,TGCGCCAGCAGCTCAACACAGGGTAGCAATCAGCCCCAGCATTTT,CASSSTQGSNQPQHF
.,TRBV7-6,TRBJ2-2,TRBD2,TGTGCCAGCAGCCCTATAGGGACTAGCGGGGGGAACACCGGGGAGCTGTTTTTT,CASSPIGTSGGNTGELFF
.,TRBV10-1,TRBJ1-2,.,TGCGCCAGCAGTGATGGGCAGGGACGAGATGGCTACACCTTC,CASSDGQGRDGYTF
.,TRBV10-3,TRBJ1-3,TRBD1,TGTGCCATCAGCACGGACAGGGCGGCTGGAAACACCATATATTTT,CAISTDRAAGNTIYF
.,TRBV13,TRBJ1-2,.,TGTGCCAGCAGCCAAAGGACGGGGGTAGGCTACACCTTC,CASSQRTGVGYTF
.,TRBV2,TRBJ2-1,.,TGTGCCAGCAGAGACGGTTACAATGAGCAGTTCTTC,CASRDGYNEQFF
.,TRBV5-1,TRBJ1-1,.,TGCGCCAGCAGCTTGGCATTTACAGGGAACACTGAAGCTTTCTTT,CASSLAFTGNTEAFF
.,TRBV5-1,TRBJ2-1,.,TGCGCCAGCAGCTTGGCAGGAGGTTCGATCAATGAGCAGTTCTTC,CASSLAGGSINEQFF
once,TRBV2,TRBJ2-2,.,TGTGCCAGCAGTGGGGGGTCGAGGACCGGGGAGCTGTTTTTT,CASSGGSRTGELFF
.,TRBV4-1,TRBJ2-1,TRBD1,TGCGCCAGCAGCCACGGGACAGTCCACAATGAGCAGTTCTTC,CASSHGTVHNEQFF
.,TRBV5-5,TRBJ2-2,TRBD2,TGTGCCAGCAGCTTGGCTCAGGGCCGGGGGGACACCGGGGAGCTGTTTTTT,CASSLAQGRGDTGELFF
.,TRBV14,TRBJ1-4,.,TGTGCCAGCAGCCAACGTACTACCGCCGTGGGCAGAGACGAAAAACTGTTTTTT,CASSQRTTAVGRDEKLFF
.,TRBV18,TRBJ1-4,TRBD1,TGTGCCAGCTCACCCAAACAGGGGGACGAAAAACTGTTTTTT,CASSPKQGDEKLFF
.,TRBV30,TRBJ2-3,.,TGTGCCTGGGCGATTACAGATACGCAGTATTTT,CAWAITDTQYF
.,TRBV10-3,TRBJ2-1,TRBD2,TGTGCCATCAGTGGGGGACTAGCGGGAGGAATAGGTGAGCAGTTCTTC,CAISGGLAGGIGEQFF
.,TRBV19,TRBJ2-5,.,TGTGCCAGTAGAGGGCAGGAGACCCAGTACTTC,CASRGQETQYF
.,TRBV7-2,TRBJ2-7,.,TGTGCCAGCAGCTTAGCCATCGAGCAGTACTTC,CASSLAIEQYF
.,TRBV19,TRBJ1-6,.,TGTGCCAGTAGTATCCGCTTTGGGACGGAGAATTCACCCCTCCACTTT,CASSIRFGTENSPLHF
.,TRBV7-6,TRBJ2-3,.,TGTGCCAGCAGGCAGGGACTTACAGATACGCAGTATTTT,CASRQGLTDTQYF
.,TRBV7-9,TRBJ2-1,.,TGTGCCAGCAGCTTAGCCACTGGGACCGCTTACAATGAGCAGTTCTTC,CASSLATGTAYNEQFF
.,TRBV11-3,TRBJ2-7,.,TGTGCCAGCAGCTCGACGTATACAGAAACCTACGAGCAGTACTTC,CASSSTYTETYEQYF